This TCR beta chain was found in a study of blood T cell repertoires in COVID-19. The CDR3 covers 14 residues. With 3 bases removed from V and 3 bases from J, the gap between germline ends came to 6 bases. CDR1 is SEHNR, CDR2 FQNEAQ, per germline (reference sequence). Original processing methods: Amplification of reference gene primers provided the estimated nucleated cell counts. Using immunoSEQ multiplex PCR, the repertoire was profiled, and TCRdb retains in-frame clones only, with some absent. V and J calls and clone size are as listed in that table; D and trimming were resolved from the DNA. The sample shows 200,000 to 300,000 clones, around 84% of them seen only once.

The sequence derives from a woman aged 55-75 years with COVID-19, enrolled during active disease. J is TRBJ1-6 and V is TRBV7-9; no clear D. Sequencing was performed on peripheral blood. In DNA, the CDR3 is TGTGCCAGCAGCTTGGCTGACTATAATTCACCCCTCCACTTT. This codes for CASSLADYNSPLHF.